One and the same sample provided the 15 T cell receptor beta chains below, sequenced in a study of healthy donors' naive CD4 and CD8 T cells. A linear amplification protocol produced the TCR libraries from 500 ng of total RNA. TCRdb recomputed calls from the reads with MiXCR, one row per CDR3 protein. The sample contains 150,000 to 200,000 distinct CDR3 sequences, around 80% of which appear only once. The specimen was naive CD4+ and CD8+ T cells sorted from blood, pooled from several donors. These receptors all come from a pool of human donors in good health; the sample pools cells from several healthy donors.

The gene calls are TRBV29-1 and TRBJ2-7; D gene uncertain. The germline CDR1 and CDR2 sequences are SQVTM and ANQGSEA. The V gene lost 6 bases and the J gene lost 4 bases, with 13 bases spanning the gap. The CDR3 loop spans 12 amino acids. The CDR3 region has the DNA TGCAGCGTGAGGCCGAGCAAATACGAGCAGTACTTC. This translates into CSVRPSKYEQYF.

The rearrangement links TRBV19 to TRBJ2-7, with a tentative D call TRBD2 (5 bases). The ends were cut back, 5 bases at V and 2 bases at J, with 10 bases in the middle. Looked up from germline, CDR1 is LNHDA and CDR2 is SQIVND (reference sequence). The CDR3 is made up of 13 amino acids. In DNA form, the CDR3 reads TGTGCCAGTAGTGAACTCGGGGCCTACGAGCAGTACTTC. Protein: CASSELGAYEQYF. The whole variable domain, remainder taken from reference TRBV19 and TRBJ2-7, is DGGITQSPKYLFRKEGQNVTLSCEQNLNHDAMYWYRQDPGQGLRLIYYSQIVNDFQKGDIAEGYSVSREKKESFPLTVTSAQKNPTAFYLCASSELGAYEQYFGPGTRLTVT.

The chain combines TRBV10-3 with TRBJ1-1, with D hard to call. This CDR3 region has 12 residues. Germline CDR1 ENHRY, CDR2 SYGVKD. The germline V and J ends were trimmed by 2 bases and 10 bases, with 11 bases remaining between them. CDR3 DNA sequence: TGTGCCATCAGTGAGGGAGGGATCGGAGCTTTCTTT. Protein: CAISEGGIGAFF.

This chain joins TRBV15 and TRBJ1-5, with 9 bases lining up with TRBD1. Trimming took 0 bases from V and 7 from J; bases not matched to a gene: 13. Germline loops: CDR1 LNHNV, CDR2 YYDKDF (reference sequence). This CDR3 has 18 amino acids. The CDR3 DNA follows: TGTGCCACCAGCAGAGAAAGACCTGGGACAGGGACCATACAGCCCCAGCATTTT. This sequence encodes CATSRERPGTGTIQPQHF.

V is TRBV28 and J is TRBJ1-5; TRBD1 matches 8 bases. CDR3 length: 13 amino acids. The J segment lost 4 bases and the V segment lost 5 bases, leaving 1 base of the junction unmatched. In germline, CDR1 is MDHEN, CDR2 SYDVKM. CDR3 DNA sequence: TGTGCCAGCAGTCGGACAGGGAATCAGCCCCAGCATTTT. This sequence encodes CASSRTGNQPQHF. The complete variable domain, with remaining parts taken from reference TRBV28 and TRBJ1-5, reads DVKVTQSSRYLVKRTGEKVFLECVQDMDHENMFWYRQDPGLGLRLIYFSYDVKMKEKGDIPEGYSVSREKKERFSLILESASTNQTSMYLCASSRTGNQPQHFGDGTRLSIL.

The chain is built from TRBV18 and TRBJ2-7, with unresolved D. Germline V CDR1 and CDR2: KGHSH, LQKENI. The V end was cut by 6 bases, the J end by 0 bases, with 12 bases between. The CDR3 is 14 residues long. CDR3 nucleotide sequence: TGTGCCAGCTCGAGACTGGTAGACTCCTACGAGCAGTACTTC. It codes for CASSRLVDSYEQYF. Full variable domain (missing parts from reference TRBV18 and TRBJ2-7): NAGVMQNPRHLVRRRGQEARLRCSPMKGHSHVYWYRQLPEEGLKFMVYLQKENIIDESGMPKERFSAEFPKEGPSILRIQQVVRGDSAAYFCASSRLVDSYEQYFGPGTRLTVT.

This clonotype has a single count. The CDR3 here is CASKGQGYEQYF. In DNA form, the CDR3 reads TGTGCCAGCAAGGGACAGGGCTACGAGCAGTACTTC. The chain links TRBV2 to TRBJ2-7; 9 nucleotides match TRBD1. The CDR3 has 12 amino acids. The germline V gene encodes CDR1 SNHLY and CDR2 FYNNEI. After removal of 7 bases from V and 3 bases from J, the junction contained 1 base not matched to a gene.

The chain combines TRBV10-3 with TRBJ2-5; weak D call: TRBD1 (6 bases). V was trimmed by 10 bases and J by 5 bases, leaving 14 bases between them. CDR1 is ENHRY and CDR2 is SYGVKD in the germline V gene. The CDR3 consists of 12 residues. CDR3: CATTGFGETQYF. The CDR3 DNA is TGTGCCACCACAGGGTTCGGTGAGACCCAGTACTTC.

There are a few counts of this clonotype. The gene calls are TRBV5-6 and TRBJ1-5; D is unclear. V was cut by 3 bases and J by 0 bases, with 10 bases left in between. Germline V gives CDR1 SGHDT, CDR2 YYEEEE. This CDR3 has 15 residues. CDR3: CASSSQTYSNQPQHF. For the CDR3, the DNA is TGTGCCAGCAGCTCCCAAACCTATAGCAATCAGCCCCAGCATTTT.

The chain recombines TRBV27 with TRBJ2-7, with TRBD1 matching 7 bases. V was pared by 7 bases and J by 5 bases, with 8 bases of the junction left unmatched. The CDR3 runs 13 residues. In germline, CDR1 is MNHEY, CDR2 SMNVEV (reference sequence). As DNA, the CDR3 is TGTGCCAGCATACGACAGGGAGTGAACGAGCAGTACTTC. This encodes CASIRQGVNEQYF.

This chain connects TRBV29-1 to TRBJ2-5, with no clear D. Germline V CDR1 and CDR2: SQVTM, ANQGSEA. V was shortened by 7 bases and J by 5 bases, with 2 bases between the two germline ends. The CDR3 is 8 amino acids. CDR3 protein: CSAETQYF. CDR3 DNA sequence: TGCAGCGCGGAGACCCAGTACTTC.

This sequence joins TRBV7-8 and TRBJ2-7; 9 nucleotides align to TRBD1. Germline loops: CDR1 SGHVS, CDR2 FQNEAQ. After removal of 2 bases from V and 3 bases from J, the junction contained 8 bases not matched to a gene. This CDR3 has 16 amino acids. CDR3 amino acids: CASSLSPRDRDYEQYF. The CDR3 region has the DNA TGTGCCAGCAGCTTATCACCCAGGGACAGGGACTACGAGCAGTACTTC.

The rearrangement joins TRBV5-1 to TRBJ1-2, with TRBD1 identical over 8 bases. This CDR3 is built from 12 residues. V lost 7 bases, J lost 6 bases, and 5 bases stayed unmatched. Germline CDR1 reads SGHRS; CDR2 reads YFSETQ. The CDR3 bases are TGCGCCAGCGGCGGACAGGGCGATGGCTACACCTTC. This encodes CASGGQGDGYTF.

CDR3 sequence: CSVEGQGALEQYF. DNA for the CDR3: TGCAGCGTTGAGGGACAGGGGGCCCTCGAGCAGTACTTC. The chain has TRBV29-1 and TRBJ2-7; TRBD1 matches 12 bases. The CDR3 length is 13 residues. V lost 3 bases to trimming and J lost 6 bases; unmatched junction nucleotides: 3. Germline assignment: CDR1 SQVTM and CDR2 ANQGSEA.

This clonotype was picked up one time. The chain has TRBV29-1 and TRBJ1-1, with D uncertain. Deletions cut 4 bases from V and 3 bases from J, with 12 bases between. The CDR3 runs 13 residues. Looked up from germline, CDR1 is SQVTM and CDR2 is ANQGSEA. In DNA, the CDR3 is TGCAGCGTTGGGCGGGAGGTTTACACTGAAGCTTTCTTT. Protein: CSVGREVYTEAFF.